This T cell receptor beta chain was profiled in a study of cytomegalovirus exposure and HLA in healthy donors. Repertoires were generated with immunoSEQ multiplex PCR, while TCRdb's copy carries only in-frame clones and drops some. The sample holds hundreds of thousands of clones, just under 90% seen once. The donors were members of the validation cohort, which comprised 90 to 150 subjects and was separate from the first cohort of some 680 subjects. The origin of this receptor is a man younger than 30 in good health and CMV-seronegative. Material: PBMCs.

In DNA form, the CDR3 reads TGTGCCAGCATCCAAGACAGTTCCAGTGAAGCTTTCTTT. It encodes CASIQDSSSEAFF. The chain has TRBV2 and TRBJ1-1; perhaps TRBD1 as D (5 bases). This CDR3 is 13 amino acids long. V dropped 7 bases and J dropped 7 bases, with 16 bases sitting between them. The V gene's germline CDR1 is SNHLY and CDR2 FYNNEI.